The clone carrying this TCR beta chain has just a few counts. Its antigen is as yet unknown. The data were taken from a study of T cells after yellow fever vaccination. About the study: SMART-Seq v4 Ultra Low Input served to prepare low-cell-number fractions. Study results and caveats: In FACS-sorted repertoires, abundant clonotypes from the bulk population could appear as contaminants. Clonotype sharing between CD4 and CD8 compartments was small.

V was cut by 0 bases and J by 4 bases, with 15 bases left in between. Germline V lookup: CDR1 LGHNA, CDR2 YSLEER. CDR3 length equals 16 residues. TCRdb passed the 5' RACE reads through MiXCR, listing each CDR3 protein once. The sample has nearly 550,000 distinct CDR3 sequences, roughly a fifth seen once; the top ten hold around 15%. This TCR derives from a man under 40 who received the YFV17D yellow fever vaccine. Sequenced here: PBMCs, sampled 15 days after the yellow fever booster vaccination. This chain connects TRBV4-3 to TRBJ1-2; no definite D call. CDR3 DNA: TGCGCCAGCAGCCAAGATGCCGGGAAGCGTAGCTATGGCTACACCTTC. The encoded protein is CASSQDAGKRSYGYTF.